This T cell receptor (beta chain) was observed in a study of cytomegalovirus exposure and HLA in healthy donors. Study-level results: Most observed TCR sequences were rare, whereas some public TCRs were detected in many donors. Cytomegalovirus association was assigned to more than 150 TCR beta chains. It was reported that the classifier diagnosed cytomegalovirus status with high specificity and sensitivity in both the original and validation cohorts.

Remarks on this clone: Its antigen is not known.

The validation cohort, a group of more than 95 subjects, included the donors and was separate from the approximately 670-subject first cohort. Method: immunoSEQ multiplex PCR; TCRdb's copy keeps in-frame clones and lacks some. The data show 200,000 to 250,000 clones, with approximately 82% seen just once and roughly 6% held by the top ten. Germline V gene sequence: CDR1 MDHEN, CDR2 SYDVKM. Trimming left V 2 bases short and J 11 bases short, with 19 bases between. The CDR3 runs to 15 residues. The source of this sequence is a woman between 18 and 29 years old in good health and CMV-seronegative. This chain links TRBV28 with TRBJ1-5; unclear D gene. Sequencing was performed on PBMCs. The CDR3 spells CASSLARYTIMTQHF. As DNA, the CDR3 is TGTGCCAGCAGTTTAGCCCGGTACACGATTATGACCCAGCATTTT. The whole variable domain, filled in from reference TRBV28 and TRBJ1-5, reads DVKVTQSSRYLVKRTGEKVFLECVQDMDHENMFWYRQDPGLGLRLIYFSYDVKMKEKGDIPEGYSVSREKKERFSLILESASTNQTSMYLCASSLARYTIMTQHFGDGTRLSIL.